This passage covers 14 T cell receptor beta chains from one sample sequenced in a study of cytomegalovirus exposure and HLA in healthy donors. Produced via immunoSEQ multiplex PCR; TCRdb's table is partial and in-frame only. The sample includes some 140,000 clones, 80% to 90% seen only once; the top ten take 1.4%. The sample consisted of PBMCs. The receptors were gathered from a woman younger than 45 in good health and CMV-seronegative.

This chain connects TRBV6-5 to TRBJ1-4; tentatively, D is TRBD1 (6 bases). CDR1 MNHEY and CDR2 SVGAGI come from the germline V gene. V was pared by 2 bases and J by 3 bases, with 10 bases between. The CDR3 is 15 amino acids. The CDR3 region is CASSYRPGANEKLFF. As DNA, the CDR3 is TGTGCCAGCAGTTACCGACCAGGGGCTAATGAAAAACTGTTTTTT.

The gene calls are TRBV7-9 and TRBJ2-1; 9 nucleotides align to TRBD1. The germline V gene has CDR1 SEHNR and CDR2 FQNEAQ (reference sequence). Germline trimming cut 7 bases from V and 7 bases from J; bases unmatched to any gene: 11. The CDR3 extends over 15 amino acids. CDR3 sequence: CASTSGTGYLNEQFF. The CDR3 DNA reads as TGTGCCAGCACCTCCGGGACAGGGTATCTGAATGAGCAGTTCTTC.

The chain combines TRBV2 with TRBJ2-7; 10 bases are shared with TRBD2. Trimming took 2 bases from V and 3 from J; bases not matched to a gene: 7. This CDR3 is 16 amino acids long. CDR1 is SNHLY, CDR2 FYNNEI, per germline. The CDR3 loop reads CASSELGLAGVYEQYF. CDR3 nucleotides: TGTGCCAGCAGTGAACTCGGGCTAGCGGGGGTCTACGAGCAGTACTTC. The full variable domain, rest sourced from reference TRBV2 and TRBJ2-7, is EPEVTQTPSHQVTQMGQEVILRCVPISNHLYFYWYRQILGQKVEFLVSFYNNEISEKSEIFDDQFSVERPDGSNFTLKIRSTKLEDSAMYFCASSELGLAGVYEQYFGPGTRLTVT.

The rearrangement links TRBV7-2 to TRBJ2-1; tentatively, D is TRBD1 (6 bases). The CDR3 contains 14 residues. Trimming removed 5 bases from V and 4 bases from J, with 12 bases in between. CDR1 is SGHTA and CDR2 is FQGNSA in the germline V gene. CDR3 sequence (DNA): TGTGCCAGCAGCCGCCGACAGGTTTACAATGAGCAGTTCTTC. Protein: CASSRRQVYNEQFF.

V gene TRBV15 combines with J gene TRBJ2-1; 7 positions agree with TRBD2. Germline CDR1 and CDR2: LNHNV and YYDKDF (reference sequence). V shed 8 bases and J 4 bases; nucleotides not matched to a gene: 5. The CDR3 runs 13 residues. The CDR3 DNA reads TGTGCCACCGGGCTAGCGGAATACAATGAGCAGTTCTTC. Protein: CATGLAEYNEQFF.

The chain carries TRBV18 and TRBJ1-1; 9 bases align to TRBD1. The germline CDR1 and CDR2 sequences are KGHSH and LQKENI. The V gene end was trimmed by 3 bases and the J gene end by 4 bases; junction bases not matched to a gene: 12. This CDR3 has 17 amino acids. The CDR3 coding sequence is TGTGCCAGCTCACCGGGGACAGGGCGACCCTTAGTCACTGAAGCTTTCTTT. Protein: CASSPGTGRPLVTEAFF.

This clone was observed a single time. This sequence joins TRBV18 and TRBJ1-5, with TRBD1 matching over 9 bases. The CDR3 sequence is 14 residues long. Germline values: CDR1 KGHSH, CDR2 LQKENI. With V trimmed by 2 bases and J by 5 bases, 1 base remained unmatched. The CDR3 protein is CASSPRDRDQPQHF. The DNA of the CDR3 is TGTGCCAGCTCACCAAGGGACAGGGATCAGCCCCAGCATTTT.

The J gene is TRBJ2-7, the V gene TRBV7-9; tentative D call: TRBD1 (5 bases). Germline V gene data show CDR1 as SEHNR and CDR2 as FQNEAQ (reference sequence). This CDR3 has 13 amino acids. V shed 3 bases and J shed 3 bases, with 9 bases lying between them. Written as DNA, the CDR3 is TGTGCCAGCAGCTTGGACACCAACTACGAGCAGTACTTC. Its protein is CASSLDTNYEQYF.

CDR3 nucleotides: TGTGCCAGCTGGGCTAGCGGGGTGAACACAGATACGCAGTATTTT. This sequence encodes CASWASGVNTDTQYF. This chain joins TRBV28 and TRBJ2-3, with TRBD2 matching over 9 bases. The CDR3 extends over 15 amino acids. V shed 8 bases and J 2 bases; nucleotides not matched to a gene: 8. Germline CDR1 MDHEN, CDR2 SYDVKM.

The V and J genes are TRBV11-3 and TRBJ2-2; TRBD1 aligns across 8 bases. This CDR3 comprises 12 residues. Looked up from germline, CDR1 is SGHNT and CDR2 is YENEEA. Trimming at V came to 5 bases and at J to 13 bases, leaving 6 bases not matched to a gene. In DNA form, the CDR3 reads TGTGCCAGCAGCCTTGGACAGGGAGGGCTGTTTTTT. This sequence encodes CASSLGQGGLFF. The full variable domain, with the rest looked up from reference TRBV11-3 and TRBJ2-2, is EAGVVQSPRYKIIEKKQPVAFWCNPISGHNTLYWYLQNLGQGPELLIRYENEEAVDDSQLPKDRFSAERLKGVDSTLKIQPAELGDSAVYLCASSLGQGGLFFGEGSRLTVL.

This chain uses TRBV12-5 with TRBJ2-5; 16 nucleotides match TRBD2. The germline V gene has CDR1 LGHNT and CDR2 FRNRAP. V lost 3 bases to trimming and J lost 4 bases; unmatched junction nucleotides: 11. The CDR3 runs to 19 residues. The CDR3 sequence: CASGFHRGLAGGPGETQYF. CDR3 nucleotide sequence: TGTGCTAGTGGTTTTCACAGGGGACTAGCGGGGGGGCCTGGAGAGACCCAGTACTTC.

The J gene is TRBJ2-5, the V gene TRBV5-4; D perhaps matches TRBD2 (6 bases). The CDR3 runs to 15 residues. V was trimmed by 3 bases and J by 5 bases, leaving 17 bases between them. The V gene's germline CDR1 is SGHNT and CDR2 YYREEE (reference sequence). The CDR3 protein is CASSSTRGSRETQYF. The DNA for the CDR3 is TGTGCCAGCAGCTCCACTCGGGGGTCCAGGGAGACCCAGTACTTC.

J is TRBJ2-5 and V is TRBV7-3; possible D gene TRBD2, 6 bases. Germline assignment: CDR1 SGHTA and CDR2 FQGTGA. The V gene lost 0 bases and the J gene lost 5 bases, with 10 bases spanning the gap. The CDR3 has 14 residues. The CDR3 here is CASSLTGRGETQYF. Here the CDR3 DNA reads TGTGCCAGCAGCTTAACCGGTCGGGGGGAGACCCAGTACTTC.

This clone was seen only once. This CDR3 reads CASSGQSTDTQYF. CDR3 coding DNA: TGTGCCAGCAGTGGACAGAGCACAGATACGCAGTATTTT. The V call is TRBV2, the J call TRBJ2-3; D may be TRBD1 (5 bases). Trimming removed 4 bases from V and 0 bases from J, with 5 bases in between. The length of the CDR3 is 13 residues. The germline V gene has CDR1 SNHLY and CDR2 FYNNEI.